This T cell receptor beta chain was sequenced in a study of Graves' ophthalmopathy and Graves' hyperthyroidism. General study findings and limits: Ophthalmopathy progression was predicted by the model at 70.59% sensitivity and approximately 72% specificity. The blood repertoire also included most expanded thyroid clonotypes above 0.001 frequency. Separation of ophthalmopathy from stable hyperthyroidism was achieved by a 13-signature model, at roughly 90% sensitivity and under 82% specificity.

Enrolled hyperthyroidism patients had a new diagnosis, a duration under 2 months, and an age of 18 to 65. This clonotype was found a few times. Antigen specificity is unknown. Germline lookup yields CDR1 SEHNR and CDR2 FQNEAQ (reference sequence). V was pared by 5 bases and J by 2 bases, with 21 bases between. The CDR3 runs to 17 residues. The TCR beta CDR3 regions underwent amplification from RNA transcripts. First-round RT-PCR with HTBI primers preceded a second-round multiplex PCR. TCRdb re-called the multiplex PCR reads with MiXCR, one entry per CDR3 protein. Of about 1.1 million distinct CDR3 sequences listed, 35% to 40% were seen once; the top ten hold more than 9.5%.

The source of this sequence is an adult man with Graves' hyperthyroidism. V usage is TRBV7-9 and J usage is TRBJ1-1; D remains ambiguous. Sequences were obtained from peripheral blood or thyroid tissue (not recorded which). In DNA, the CDR3 is TGTGCCAGCAGCGTTAAGGCATCCAGAGCGGCCAACACTGAAGCTTTCTTT. Protein product: CASSVKASRAANTEAFF.